The 24 T cell receptor beta chains given below trace back to one sample, sequenced in a study of glioma-infiltrating T cells after dendritic cell vaccination. Generated by immunoSEQ multiplex PCR, the TCRdb table keeps only in-frame clones and is missing some. Among around 37,000 clones listed, approximately 84% were seen once. Sequenced material: blood, taken before dendritic cell vaccination. Every receptor here comes from a human donor with glioblastoma.

This chain joins TRBV18 and TRBJ1-2; 12 nucleotides align to TRBD1. J was trimmed by 7 bases and V by 6 bases; bases with no gene match: 18. The CDR3 length is 18 residues. Germline assignment: CDR1 KGHSH and CDR2 LQKENI. CDR3 nucleotides: TGTGCCAGCTCTCCCACCGCCGGGACAGGGGGCGTAGTAACTGGCTACACCTTC. Protein: CASSPTAGTGGVVTGYTF.

The chain uses TRBV5-1 and TRBJ1-6; perhaps TRBD1 as D (6 bases). Germline CDR1 SGHRS, CDR2 YFSETQ. This CDR3 is built from 16 residues. V lost 0 bases and J lost 6, with 13 bases in between. CDR3 sequence: CASSLGHRVSNSPLHF. CDR3 DNA sequence: TGCGCCAGCAGCTTGGGTCACAGGGTTAGTAATTCACCCCTCCACTTT.

A note on this clone: At one end, the junction sequence differs from germline, possibly due to a read error. The CDR3, as DNA: TGTGCTAGCAGCGGTCAGGGGGCCATGGCCGGGGAGCTGTTTTTT. This codes for CASSGQGAMAGELFF. This chain links TRBV7-7 with TRBJ2-2, with 8 bases identical to TRBD1. The CDR3 has 15 amino acids. Germline V gene sequence: CDR1 SSHAT, CDR2 FNYEAQ (reference sequence).

By share, this clone counts as medium-sized. The J gene is TRBJ2-3, the V gene TRBV5-5; D possibly corresponds to TRBD1 (7 bases). The CDR3 contains 18 residues. In germline, CDR1 is SGHKS, CDR2 YYEKEE (reference sequence). The V and J ends lost 4 bases and 0 bases respectively, with 21 bases between them. The CDR3 sequence is CASSVTDGGTASTDTQYF. As DNA, the CDR3 is TGTGCCAGCAGCGTGACGGATGGAGGGACAGCTAGCACAGATACGCAGTATTTT.

The chain joins TRBV15 to TRBJ2-4, with TRBD1 matching 7 bases. Germline CDR1 reads LNHNV; CDR2 reads YYDKDF (reference sequence). CDR3 length: 17 residues. Trimming at V came to 5 bases and at J to 6 bases, leaving 16 bases not matched to a gene. The CDR3 region is CATSFTRDPGQSNIQYF. The CDR3, as DNA: TGTGCCACCAGCTTTACCCGGGACCCGGGACAGTCAAACATTCAGTACTTC.

CDR3 DNA sequence: TGTGCCAGCAGCTCACCGGGACAGGGGCCCATTCAGTACTTC. The encoded protein is CASSSPGQGPIQYF. V and J are TRBV7-2 and TRBJ2-4; 10 bases align to TRBD1. V lost 4 bases, J lost 9 bases, and 6 bases stayed unmatched. Germline V gives CDR1 SGHTA, CDR2 FQGNSA. CDR3 size: 14 residues.

V gene TRBV4-1 combines with J gene TRBJ1-5; TRBD1 agrees at 9 bases. This CDR3 comprises 15 residues. V shed 2 bases, J shed 6 bases, and the junction held 5 bases outside the gene matches. CDR1 and CDR2 from the germline V gene are MGHRA and YSYEKL. CDR3 sequence: CASSQLQGAAQPQHF. DNA of the CDR3: TGCGCCAGCAGCCAACTACAGGGGGCGGCTCAGCCCCAGCATTTT.

The chain links TRBV6-6 to TRBJ2-5; D ambiguous. The J call may be wrong; the DNA end is better matched by TRBJ2-7. CDR1 and CDR2 from the germline V gene are MNHNY and SVGAGI (reference sequence). The CDR3 covers 12 residues. The chain's CDR3 is CASSANSYEQYF. For the CDR3, the DNA is TGTGCCAGCAGTGCTAACTCCTACGAGCAGTACTTC.

The chain combines TRBV4-2 with TRBJ2-2; 7 bases map to TRBD1. V trimming: 4 bases; J trimming: 0 bases; junction bases outside the gene matches: 11. CDR1 is LGHNA, CDR2 YNFKEQ, per germline. This CDR3 region has 18 residues. CDR3 sequence: CASSRPTGIPANTGELFF. The CDR3 nucleotides are TGTGCCAGCAGCCGCCCGACAGGGATACCCGCGAACACCGGGGAGCTGTTTTTT.

The chain joins TRBV19 to TRBJ1-5, with D possibly being TRBD1 (6 bases). V was shortened by 3 bases and J by 7 bases, with 16 bases between the two germline ends. CDR3 length: 15 residues. CDR1 is LNHDA and CDR2 is SQIVND in the germline V gene (reference sequence). The CDR3 region is CASSIGGASLQPQHF. The CDR3 bases are TGTGCCAGTAGTATTGGGGGGGCTTCCTTACAGCCCCAGCATTTT.

The V call is TRBV18, the J call TRBJ2-7; 11 nucleotides match TRBD2. V lost 5 bases to trimming and J lost 3 bases; unmatched junction nucleotides: 9. Germline V gene sequence: CDR1 KGHSH, CDR2 LQKENI. This CDR3 has 16 amino acids. CDR3: CASSGPGLAAIYEQYF. CDR3 bases: TGTGCCAGCTCAGGGCCGGGACTAGCGGCGATCTACGAGCAGTACTTC. The whole variable domain, remainder taken from reference TRBV18 and TRBJ2-7, is NAGVMQNPRHLVRRRGQEARLRCSPMKGHSHVYWYRQLPEEGLKFMVYLQKENIIDESGMPKERFSAEFPKEGPSILRIQQVVRGDSAAYFCASSGPGLAAIYEQYFGPGTRLTVT.

The chain has TRBV5-4 and TRBJ2-7; D is possibly TRBD1 (6 bases). This CDR3 is built from 15 residues. CDR1 is SGHNT and CDR2 is YYREEE in the germline V gene (reference sequence). V was pared by 0 bases and J by 4 bases, with 14 bases between. The chain's CDR3 is CASSLGPGTSYEQYF. For the CDR3, the DNA is TGTGCCAGCAGCTTGGGCCCCGGGACATCTTACGAGCAGTACTTC.

V gene TRBV6-5 combines with J gene TRBJ2-7; a weak D match, TRBD1 (6 bases). V lost 6 bases to trimming and J lost 4 bases, with 19 bases between them. Germline loops: CDR1 MNHEY, CDR2 SVGAGI. This CDR3 contains 15 residues. The CDR3 spells CASRVQGPRSYEQYF. Here the CDR3 DNA reads TGTGCCAGCAGGGTTCAGGGGCCAAGAAGTTACGAGCAGTACTTC.

This clone has more than one count but fewer than ten. The V call is TRBV5-4, the J call TRBJ2-7, with 10 bases lining up with TRBD2. The V segment lost 1 base and the J segment 5 bases; nucleotides outside the gene matches: 3. This CDR3 region has 14 residues. CDR1 and CDR2 from the germline V gene are SGHNT and YYREEE (reference sequence). The CDR3 nucleotides are TGTGCCAGCAGCTTGCGGCTAGCGGGGGACGAGCAGTACTTC. Translating gives CASSLRLAGDEQYF.

Concerning this clone itself: The sample holds other DNA sequences that translate to the same CDR3. The J gene is TRBJ2-5, the V gene TRBV18; D not certain. The CDR3 loop spans 15 amino acids. Trimming took 3 bases from V and 2 from J, leaving 13 bases between them. Germline CDR1 and CDR2: KGHSH and LQKENI. CDR3 nucleotide sequence: TGTGCCAGCTCACCGTCCCTGGCGGCTCAAGAGACCCAGTACTTC. Translated, it gives CASSPSLAAQETQYF.

V gene TRBV27 combines with J gene TRBJ1-2; D not certain. Looked up from germline, CDR1 is MNHEY and CDR2 is SMNVEV (reference sequence). The CDR3 covers 14 residues. V shed 2 bases and J shed 4 bases, with 11 bases lying between them. The CDR3 nucleotides read TGTGCCAGCAGTTTAAGTCGGGGTCCCTATGGCTACACCTTC. It yields the protein CASSLSRGPYGYTF.

This chain links TRBV6-5 with TRBJ2-5, with TRBD1 matching over 9 bases. CDR1 is MNHEY, CDR2 SVGAGI, per germline. The CDR3 has 15 residues. V lost 0 bases to trimming and J lost 4 bases; unmatched junction nucleotides: 3. The CDR3 region has the DNA TGTGCCAGCAGTTACTCAGGGACAGGGCTAGAGACCCAGTACTTC. Encoded protein: CASSYSGTGLETQYF.

This sequence joins TRBV7-8 and TRBJ1-2; 9 nucleotides agree with TRBD1. Losses at the gene ends were 5 bases for V and 7 bases for J; bases not matched to a gene: 11. This CDR3 has 15 amino acids. Germline V gives CDR1 SGHVS, CDR2 FQNEAQ. The CDR3 DNA is TGTGCCAGCAGCCACAACCGGGACAGGGTATCTGGCTACACCTTC. It is translated as CASSHNRDRVSGYTF. Full variable domain (rest looked up from reference TRBV7-8 and TRBJ1-2): GAGVSQSPRYKVAKRGQDVALRCDPISGHVSLFWYQQALGQGPEFLTYFQNEAQLDKSGLPSDRFFAERPEGSVSTLKIQRTQQEDSAVYLCASSHNRDRVSGYTFGSGTRLTVV.

The chain couples TRBV27 to TRBJ1-5, with TRBD1 as a possible D gene (5 bases). This CDR3 contains 16 residues. Between the trimmed V and J ends, which lost 2 bases and 1 base, there was a span of 12 bases. From germline, CDR1 is MNHEY and CDR2 SMNVEV (reference sequence). The CDR3 loop is CASSLVAGRSNQPQHF. In DNA, the CDR3 is TGTGCCAGCAGTTTAGTTGCGGGACGGAGCAATCAGCCCCAGCATTTT.

The rearrangement uses TRBV13 and TRBJ1-1; 11 bases match TRBD1. Germline CDR1 reads PRHDT; CDR2 reads FYEKMQ (reference sequence). After removal of 5 bases from V and 7 bases from J, the junction contained 9 bases not matched to a gene. The CDR3 spans 15 residues. The chain's CDR3 is CASSTGQGAVGEAFF. The DNA of the CDR3 is TGTGCCAGCAGCACAGGACAGGGGGCTGTGGGTGAAGCTTTCTTT. Based on the CDR3 plus reference TRBV13 and TRBJ1-1, the full variable domain is AAGVIQSPRHLIKEKRETATLKCYPIPRHDTVYWYQQGPGQDPQFLISFYEKMQSDKGSIPDRFSAQQFSDYHSELNMSSLELGDSALYFCASSTGQGAVGEAFFGQGTRLTVV.

This clone was observed a single time. The gene calls are TRBV4-1 and TRBJ2-7; the match to TRBD1 covers 9 bases. In germline, CDR1 is MGHRA, CDR2 YSYEKL. V lost 1 base and J lost 2; bases outside the gene matches: 6. CDR3 length: 16 residues. For the CDR3, the DNA is TGCGCCAGCAGCCAAGTGACAGGGGGTTACCCCTACGAGCAGTACTTC. Translation gives CASSQVTGGYPYEQYF.

V usage is TRBV10-2 and J usage is TRBJ2-7; no definite D call. The CDR3 is 12 amino acids. The ends were cut back, 5 bases at V and 1 base at J, with 6 bases in the middle. The germline V gene encodes CDR1 WSHSY and CDR2 SAAADI. CDR3 residues: CASSLYSYEQYF. DNA for the CDR3: TGCGCCAGCAGTCTATATTCCTACGAGCAGTACTTC.

This clone occurred a few times. V usage is TRBV7-3 and J usage is TRBJ2-6; D is undetermined. This CDR3 has 19 amino acids. CDR1 and CDR2 from the germline V gene are SGHTA and FQGTGA. The ends were cut back, 1 base at V and 0 bases at J, with 16 bases in the middle. The CDR3 sequence: CASSLRAQAFSSGANVLTF. In DNA, the CDR3 is TGTGCCAGCAGCTTAAGGGCGCAGGCCTTTAGCTCTGGGGCCAACGTCCTGACTTTC. The complete variable domain, with remaining parts taken from reference TRBV7-3 and TRBJ2-6, reads GAGVSQTPSNKVTEKGKYVELRCDPISGHTALYWYRQSLGQGPEFLIYFQGTGAADDSGLPNDRFFAVRPEGSVSTLKIQRTERGDSAVYLCASSLRAQAFSSGANVLTFGAGSRLTVL.

V gene TRBV11-3 combines with J gene TRBJ1-2, with D possibly being TRBD1 (6 bases). V was trimmed by 2 bases and J by 3 bases, leaving 13 bases between them. The length of the CDR3 is 15 residues. Germline assignment: CDR1 SGHNT and CDR2 YENEEA. CDR3 DNA sequence: TGTGCCAGCAGCTTATCTCCAGGGGTAGACTATGGCTACACCTTC. Amino acids: CASSLSPGVDYGYTF.